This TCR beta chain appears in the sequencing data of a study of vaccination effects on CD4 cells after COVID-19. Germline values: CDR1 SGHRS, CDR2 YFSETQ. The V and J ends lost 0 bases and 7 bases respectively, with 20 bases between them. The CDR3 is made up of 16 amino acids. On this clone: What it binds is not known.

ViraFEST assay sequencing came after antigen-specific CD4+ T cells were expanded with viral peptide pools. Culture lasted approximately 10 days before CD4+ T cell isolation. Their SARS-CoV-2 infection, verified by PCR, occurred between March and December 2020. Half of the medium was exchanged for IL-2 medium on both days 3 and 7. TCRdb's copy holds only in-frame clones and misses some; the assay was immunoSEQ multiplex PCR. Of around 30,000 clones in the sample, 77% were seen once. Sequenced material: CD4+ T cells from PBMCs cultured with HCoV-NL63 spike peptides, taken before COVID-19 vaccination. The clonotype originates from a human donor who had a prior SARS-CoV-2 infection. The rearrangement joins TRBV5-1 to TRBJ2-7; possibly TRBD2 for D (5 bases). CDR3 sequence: CASSLDGLAGRLEQYF. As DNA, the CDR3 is TGCGCCAGCAGCTTGGATGGGCTAGCTGGTCGATTGGAGCAGTACTTC. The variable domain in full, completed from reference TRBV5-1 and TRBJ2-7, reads KAGVTQTPRYLIKTRGQQVTLSCSPISGHRSVSWYQQTPGQGLQFLFEYFSETQRNKGNFPGRFSGRQFSNSRSEMNVSTLELGDSALYLCASSLDGLAGRLEQYFGPGTRLTVT.